The clone carrying this TCR beta chain turned up a few times. Its antigen is undetermined. The TCR beta CDR3 regions underwent amplification using RNA transcripts as the source. Primed by the HTBI set, a first-round RT-PCR was run on the TCR CDR3. TCRdb analysed the multiplex PCR reads with MiXCR anew, one entry per CDR3 protein. The data contain about 660,000 distinct CDR3 sequences, just under 45% of them singletons. The sample is drawn from a study of T cells in Graves' hyperthyroidism and ophthalmopathy. A patient was excluded if there was uncontrolled infection, other autoimmune disease, pregnancy or lactation. Clinical symptoms, serum thyroxine and TRAb, thyroid ultrasound and orbital computed tomography together formed the diagnostic basis. Germline V gives CDR1 SEHNR, CDR2 FQNEAQ (reference sequence). With 5 bases removed from V and 5 bases from J, the gap between germline ends came to 13 bases. CDR3 length equals 13 residues.

Study-wide results and caveats: The authors' 13 V-J model separated ophthalmopathy from stable hyperthyroidism. Also found in blood were most expanded thyroid clonotypes above 0.001.

The sample consisted of peripheral blood or thyroid tissue (not recorded which). The chain uses TRBV7-9 and TRBJ2-7, with a tentative D call TRBD1 (5 bases). This TCR was sampled from an adult man with Graves' disease, either hyperthyroidism or ophthalmopathy (not recorded which). The CDR3 DNA sequence: TGTGCCAGCAGCCCAGGGTCTCTCGACGAGCAGTACTTC. It specifies CASSPGSLDEQYF.